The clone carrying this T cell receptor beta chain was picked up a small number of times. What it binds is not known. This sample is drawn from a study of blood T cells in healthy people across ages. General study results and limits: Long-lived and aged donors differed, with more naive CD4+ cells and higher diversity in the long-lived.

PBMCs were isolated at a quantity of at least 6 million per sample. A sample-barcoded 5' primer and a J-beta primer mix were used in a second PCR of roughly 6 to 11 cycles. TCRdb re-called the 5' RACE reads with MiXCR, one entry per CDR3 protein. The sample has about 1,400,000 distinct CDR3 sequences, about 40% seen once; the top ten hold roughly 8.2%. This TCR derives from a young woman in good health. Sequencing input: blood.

CDR3 bases: TGTGCCAGCAGTGAAGCGCTAAACGAGCAGTACTTC. It specifies CASSEALNEQYF. The rearrangement uses TRBV2 and TRBJ2-7; D ambiguous. This CDR3 spans 12 amino acids. Germline V gene data show CDR1 as SNHLY and CDR2 as FYNNEI. V lost 0 bases, J lost 5 bases, and 5 bases lay in between.